This T cell receptor beta chain was captured in a study of shared clonotypes between healthy human individuals. Produced via immunoSEQ multiplex PCR; TCRdb's table is partial and in-frame only. The sample has about a million clones; about three quarters are singletons. This CDR3 has 15 amino acids. The V end was cut by 0 bases, the J end by 0 bases, with 10 bases between. Germline CDR1 and CDR2: SGHRS and YFSETQ. The sequenced material came from memory CD4+ T cells sorted from blood. Subset specified: CD45RA-negative fraction. The V and J genes are TRBV5-1 and TRBJ2-7; a possible D gene is TRBD2 (6 bases). The receptor comes from a man in his late teens or twenties in good health. CDR3 bases: TGCGCCAGCAGCTTGGGCGGGAAGAGCTCCTACGAGCAGTACTTC. This encodes CASSLGGKSSYEQYF.